These 31 T cell receptor beta chains originate from one sample sequenced in a study of blood T cell repertoires in COVID-19. Sequencing was performed with immunoSEQ multiplex PCR; in TCRdb, only in-frame clones are kept and a portion is missing. The sample shows some 11,000 clones, approximately 91% of them seen only once. Sequencing used peripheral blood. The receptors were gathered from a woman in her seventies with active COVID-19.

J is TRBJ2-5 and V is TRBV6-5; weak D call: TRBD1 (6 bases). CDR3 length: 13 amino acids. V lost 6 bases and J 7 bases, leaving 15 bases between the germline ends. The germline V gene has CDR1 MNHEY and CDR2 SVGAGI. Written as DNA, the CDR3 is TGTGCCAGCAGGAACGACAGGTCTACGACCCAGTACTTC. Encoded protein: CASRNDRSTTQYF.

The rearrangement joins TRBV11-2 to TRBJ2-7; D is possibly TRBD2 (5 bases). Germline V gene lookup returns CDR1 SGHAT and CDR2 FQNNGV. The CDR3 extends over 12 amino acids. V was pared by 6 bases and J by 3 bases, with 9 bases between. The CDR3 DNA reads TGTGCCAGCAGTCCTACTAGCTACGAGCAGTACTTC. This sequence encodes CASSPTSYEQYF. The entire variable domain, with the rest obtained from reference TRBV11-2 and TRBJ2-7, is as follows: EAGVAQSPRYKIIEKRQSVAFWCNPISGHATLYWYQQILGQGPKLLIQFQNNGVVDDSQLPKDRFSAERLKGVDSTLKIQPAKLEDSAVYLCASSPTSYEQYFGPGTRLTVT.

This chain joins TRBV3-1 (or the pseudogene TRBV3-2) and TRBJ2-7; 7 bases are shared with TRBD2. The V and J ends lost 6 bases and 7 bases, in that order; junction bases with no gene match: 9. This CDR3 has 13 amino acids. The germline V gene encodes CDR1 LGHDT and CDR2 YNNKEL (reference sequence). The CDR3 sequence: CASRPGPREEQYF. The CDR3 DNA follows: TGTGCCAGCAGGCCGGGCCCGCGGGAGGAGCAGTACTTC.

The chain has TRBV28 and TRBJ1-2; D possibly corresponds to TRBD1 (6 bases). Per the germline V gene, CDR1 is MDHEN and CDR2 is SYDVKM. V was pared by 6 bases and J by 3 bases, with 17 bases between. There are 15 residues in the CDR3. In nucleotides, the CDR3 is TGTGCCAGCAGAACACCATCTACAGGGCACTATGGCTACACCTTC. Translated: CASRTPSTGHYGYTF.

The rearrangement uses TRBV5-1 and TRBJ2-1; 9 bases line up with TRBD2. Germline V gene sequence: CDR1 SGHRS, CDR2 YFSETQ. The CDR3 sequence is 18 residues long. With V trimmed by 0 bases and J by 5 bases, 12 bases remained unmatched. CDR3 in amino acids: CASSLVPPSGMGDNEQFF. CDR3 DNA: TGCGCCAGCAGCTTGGTCCCGCCTAGCGGGATGGGAGACAATGAGCAGTTCTTC. The entire variable domain, with the rest obtained from reference TRBV5-1 and TRBJ2-1, is as follows: KAGVTQTPRYLIKTRGQQVTLSCSPISGHRSVSWYQQTPGQGLQFLFEYFSETQRNKGNFPGRFSGRQFSNSRSEMNVSTLELGDSALYLCASSLVPPSGMGDNEQFFGPGTRLTVL.

The chain joins TRBV6-5 to TRBJ1-5, with a tentative D call TRBD1 (6 bases). Germline lookup yields CDR1 MNHEY and CDR2 SVGAGI. This CDR3 spans 14 amino acids. With 6 bases removed from V and 0 bases from J, the gap between germline ends came to 9 bases. The CDR3 DNA reads as TGTGCCAGCAGCCAGGGGATTAGCAATCAGCCCCAGCATTTT. It translates to CASSQGISNQPQHF.

The genes are TRBV12-1 and TRBJ2-7; the D call of TRBD2 is as the table states it, not checked on the DNA. TRBV12-1 is a known pseudogene. The CDR3 has 17 amino acids. DNA for the CDR3: TGTGCCAGCAGCTTTGGCCGACTAGCGGGAGGCCCTTGGGAGCAGTACTTC. It codes for CASSFGRLAGGPWEQYF.

The CDR3 DNA follows: TGTGCCAGCAGCGGACAGGCTGGGGCCAACGTCCTGACTTTC. Translating gives CASSGQAGANVLTF. This rearrangement joins TRBV6-6 to TRBJ2-6; 7 bases are a match to TRBD1. This CDR3 contains 14 residues. The V segment lost 6 bases and the J segment 2 bases; nucleotides outside the gene matches: 1. Germline CDR1 reads MNHNY; CDR2 reads SVGAGI (reference sequence).

The genes are TRBV10-2 and TRBJ1-3; TRBD1 matches 7 bases. This CDR3 is 15 amino acids long. V lost 6 bases and J lost 0; bases outside the gene matches: 5. Germline V lookup: CDR1 WSHSY, CDR2 SAAADI. CDR3 amino acids: CASSAGGISGNTIYF. The CDR3 nucleotides read TGCGCCAGCAGCGCAGGGGGGATCTCTGGAAACACCATATATTTT.

The CDR3: CASSLGQLSRNEQFF. The CDR3 bases are TGTGCCAGCAGCCTAGGACAGCTCTCACGTAATGAGCAGTTCTTC. The rearrangement joins TRBV11-2 to TRBJ2-1, with TRBD1 as a possible D gene (6 bases). The ends were cut back, 5 bases at V and 7 bases at J, with 18 bases in the middle. The CDR3 is made up of 15 amino acids. Germline V gene sequence: CDR1 SGHAT, CDR2 FQNNGV.

The rearrangement joins TRBV3-1 (or the pseudogene TRBV3-2) to TRBJ2-3, with 9 bases identical to TRBD2. The V and J ends lost 2 bases and 2 bases, in that order; junction bases with no gene match: 14. CDR1 is LGHDT, CDR2 YNNKEL, per germline (reference sequence). The CDR3 spans 19 residues. The CDR3 sequence: CASSQKYSGSLGLTDTQYF. For the CDR3, the DNA is TGTGCCAGCAGCCAAAAATATAGCGGGAGTTTGGGACTCACAGATACGCAGTATTTT.

V usage is TRBV2 and J usage is TRBJ2-6; D is ambiguous. Germline V lookup: CDR1 SNHLY, CDR2 FYNNEI. The CDR3 runs 17 residues. The germline V and J ends were trimmed by 8 bases and 0 bases, with 17 bases remaining between them. CDR3 in DNA: TGTGCCAGCGTTGACGAGCTTTACAGCTCTGGGGCCAACGTCCTGACTTTC. Residues: CASVDELYSSGANVLTF.

The rearrangement links TRBV18 to TRBJ2-1; 9 positions agree with TRBD2. The junction had 3 bases not matched to a gene; V was cut back by 3 bases and J by 3 bases. This CDR3 region has 15 residues. Germline V lookup: CDR1 KGHSH, CDR2 LQKENI. The CDR3 here is CASSPVAGVYNEQFF. The CDR3 DNA reads as TGTGCCAGCTCACCCGTAGCGGGAGTCTACAATGAGCAGTTCTTC.

This chain joins TRBV6-2 or TRBV6-3 and TRBJ2-1; 12 bases are a match to TRBD2. Germline V CDR1 and CDR2: MNHEY, SVGEGT. V was clipped by 6 bases and J by 8 bases; unmatched bases: 8. CDR3 size: 15 residues. CDR3 residues: CASSDRTSGIDEQFF. In DNA form, the CDR3 reads TGTGCCAGCAGCGATCGGACTAGCGGGATCGATGAGCAGTTCTTC.

The chain employs TRBV6-5 and TRBJ2-1, with 7 positions matching TRBD1. This CDR3 spans 12 amino acids. Trimming took 6 bases from V and 10 from J; bases not matched to a gene: 6. CDR1 is MNHEY, CDR2 SVGAGI, per germline. The CDR3 DNA reads TGTGCCAGCAGGCAGGGACAGACCGAGCAGTTCTTC. This codes for CASRQGQTEQFF.

The CDR3: CAWRFSPGTGEFF. The CDR3 nucleotides are TGTGCCTGGAGATTCTCGCCCGGGACAGGGGAATTCTTC. This chain joins TRBV30 and TRBJ2-1, with TRBD1 matching 10 bases. V gave up 3 bases and J gave up 16 bases; unmatched junction bases: 12. Germline-derived CDR1 and CDR2 are GTSNPN and SVGIG (reference sequence). The CDR3 extends over 13 amino acids.

In DNA, the CDR3 is TGTGCCAGCAGCTTAGGGGTTAGCGGGTCCTACAATGAGCAGTTCTTC. Translated, it gives CASSLGVSGSYNEQFF. V gene TRBV7-9 combines with J gene TRBJ2-1, with 7 bases fitting TRBD2. This CDR3 spans 16 amino acids. Trimming removed 1 base from V and 1 base from J; junction bases left unmatched: 4. Germline-derived CDR1 and CDR2 are SEHNR and FQNEAQ (reference sequence).

The chain carries TRBV2 and TRBJ1-5, with a weak D call TRBD1 (5 bases). This CDR3 comprises 15 residues. Per germline, CDR1 SNHLY and CDR2 FYNNEI. Between the trimmed V and J ends, which lost 4 bases and 4 bases, there was a span of 14 bases. CDR3 region: CASSASQPGNQPQHF. Written as DNA, the CDR3 is TGTGCCAGCAGTGCCTCTCAACCAGGGAATCAGCCCCAGCATTTT.

This sequence joins TRBV24-1 and TRBJ2-7, with D perhaps matching TRBD1 (5 bases). Trimming removed 4 bases at V and 3 bases at J, with 12 bases between. The germline V gene has CDR1 KGHDR and CDR2 SFDVKD. This CDR3 comprises 14 residues. CDR3 protein: CATSERQYGYEQYF. The CDR3 DNA reads as TGTGCCACCAGTGAAAGACAGTATGGCTACGAGCAGTACTTC.

This chain links TRBV19 with TRBJ1-5; possibly TRBD1 for D (5 bases). Germline V CDR1 and CDR2: LNHDA, SQIVND (reference sequence). V was cut by 5 bases and J by 6 bases, with 11 bases left in between. CDR3 length equals 13 residues. The CDR3 nucleotides are TGTGCCAGTAGTTTTTTAGGGGCTCAGCCCCAGCATTTT. This sequence encodes CASSFLGAQPQHF.

The CDR3 sequence is CASSEDRQTYEQYF. Here the CDR3 DNA reads TGTGCCAGCAGTGAGGACAGGCAGACCTACGAGCAGTACTTC. V and J are TRBV25-1 and TRBJ2-7; TRBD1 matches at 7 bases. The CDR3 contains 14 residues. V lost 3 bases and J lost 2; bases outside the gene matches: 4. In germline, CDR1 is MGHDK, CDR2 SYGVNS.

The genes are TRBV7-2 and TRBJ2-3; the D gene is possibly TRBD2 (6 bases). The CDR3 is 15 amino acids. CDR1 is SGHTA and CDR2 is FQGNSA in the germline V gene. Trimming stripped 5 bases from V and 0 bases from J, with 12 bases between. The CDR3 loop reads CASSRGTPSTDTQYF. The CDR3 DNA reads TGTGCCAGCAGCCGGGGGACTCCTAGCACAGATACGCAGTATTTT.

The chain couples TRBV10-3 to TRBJ1-1; D may be TRBD1 (6 bases). CDR1 and CDR2 from the germline V gene are ENHRY and SYGVKD. V was cut by 5 bases and J by 3 bases, with 13 bases left in between. This CDR3 spans 14 amino acids. The CDR3: CAISPGVGDTEAFF. The DNA for the CDR3 is TGTGCCATCAGTCCAGGGGTGGGCGACACTGAAGCTTTCTTT.

The genes are TRBV20-1 and TRBJ2-5; maybe TRBD2 (6 bases). The V gene's germline CDR1 is DFQATT and CDR2 SNEGSKA (reference sequence). The CDR3 sequence is 11 residues long. The ends were cut back, 5 bases at V and 5 bases at J, with 9 bases in the middle. DNA for the CDR3: TGCAGTGCTGGGGGGTCCGAGACCCAGTACTTC. Its protein is CSAGGSETQYF.

This chain uses TRBV27 with TRBJ2-1; 8 bases fit TRBD2. Germline CDR1 MNHEY, CDR2 SMNVEV (reference sequence). This CDR3 has 12 amino acids. Losses at the gene ends were 7 bases for V and 9 bases for J; bases not matched to a gene: 5. The CDR3 protein is CASKGLGVEQFF. CDR3 bases: TGTGCCAGCAAGGGACTAGGTGTTGAGCAGTTCTTC.

V is TRBV27 and J is TRBJ2-7; TRBD2 matches at 12 bases. Germline assignment: CDR1 MNHEY and CDR2 SMNVEV (reference sequence). The CDR3 spans 15 residues. V gave up 5 bases and J gave up 3 bases; unmatched junction bases: 5. The CDR3 sequence: CASSRWTSGIYEQYF. Written as DNA, the CDR3 is TGTGCCAGCAGTCGATGGACTAGCGGGATCTACGAGCAGTACTTC.

This clone occurred a few times. V is TRBV18 and J is TRBJ1-2; TRBD1 might be the D (6 bases). This CDR3 spans 17 amino acids. Per the germline V gene, CDR1 is KGHSH and CDR2 is LQKENI. V lost 3 bases, J lost 0 bases, and 17 bases lay in between. CDR3 sequence: CASSPSDQGRPNYGYTF. The CDR3, as DNA: TGTGCCAGCTCACCTTCAGATCAGGGGCGCCCTAACTATGGCTACACCTTC. The whole variable domain, filled in from reference TRBV18 and TRBJ1-2, reads NAGVMQNPRHLVRRRGQEARLRCSPMKGHSHVYWYRQLPEEGLKFMVYLQKENIIDESGMPKERFSAEFPKEGPSILRIQQVVRGDSAAYFCASSPSDQGRPNYGYTFGSGTRLTVV.

This clone was picked up one time. The chain has TRBV7-8 and TRBJ2-7, with D uncertain. This CDR3 has 14 residues. V was pared by 4 bases and J by 2 bases, with 12 bases between. Germline CDR1 and CDR2: SGHVS and FQNEAQ. The chain's CDR3 is CASSSLGTPYEQYF. In DNA, the CDR3 is TGTGCCAGCAGCTCCCTGGGCACCCCCTACGAGCAGTACTTC. The entire variable domain, with the rest obtained from reference TRBV7-8 and TRBJ2-7, is as follows: GAGVSQSPRYKVAKRGQDVALRCDPISGHVSLFWYQQALGQGPEFLTYFQNEAQLDKSGLPSDRFFAERPEGSVSTLKIQRTQQEDSAVYLCASSSLGTPYEQYFGPGTRLTVT.

The chain links TRBV7-2 to TRBJ1-3; D is perhaps TRBD1 (6 bases). Germline V gene lookup returns CDR1 SGHTA and CDR2 FQGNSA. With 7 bases removed from V and 0 bases from J, the gap between germline ends came to 13 bases. The CDR3 loop spans 15 amino acids. CDR3 coding DNA: TGTGCCAGCAACGAACAGGGACACTCTGGAAACACCATATATTTT. This translates into CASNEQGHSGNTIYF. Full variable domain (remainder filled in from reference TRBV7-2 and TRBJ1-3): GAGVSQSPSNKVTEKGKDVELRCDPISGHTALYWYRQSLGQGLEFLIYFQGNSAPDKSGLPSDRFSAERTGGSVSTLTIQRTQQEDSAVYLCASNEQGHSGNTIYFGEGSWLTVV.

The rearrangement joins TRBV29-1 to TRBJ1-2; D might be TRBD1 (5 bases). Germline-derived CDR1 and CDR2 are SQVTM and ANQGSEA. The CDR3 extends over 12 amino acids. Deletions cut 6 bases from V and 8 bases from J, with 16 bases between. The CDR3 DNA sequence: TGCAGCGTCGCCTCCGGGGCGGGAGGCTACACCTTC. Its translation is CSVASGAGGYTF.

J is TRBJ2-1 and V is TRBV7-3; TRBD2 matches at 7 bases. This CDR3 is 15 amino acids long. With 1 base clipped from V and 3 bases from J, the junction kept 3 bases outside the gene matches. Germline V CDR1 and CDR2: SGHTA, FQGTGA. Written as DNA, the CDR3 is TGTGCCAGCAGCTTAATACTAGCGCTCTACAATGAGCAGTTCTTC. This translates into CASSLILALYNEQFF.